Shown below are 23 T cell receptor beta chains from a single sample sequenced in a study of blood T cell repertoires in COVID-19. Sequencing used immunoSEQ multiplex PCR; TCRdb keeps in-frame clones, though not all of them. This table has fewer than 200,000 clones, more than 75% appearing once. The sequenced sample consisted of peripheral blood. Source of these receptors: a man in his forties or fifties who had recovered from COVID-19.

The chain couples TRBV6-2 or TRBV6-3 to TRBJ1-1; D is unclear. The germline V and J ends were trimmed by 0 bases and 7 bases, with 6 bases remaining between them. The germline CDR1 and CDR2 sequences are MNHEY and SVGEGT. CDR3 length equals 12 residues. The CDR3 sequence is CASSYSTGEAFF. The CDR3 nucleotides read TGTGCCAGCAGTTACTCCACGGGTGAAGCTTTCTTT.

This chain links TRBV7-3 with TRBJ1-4; 7 bases fit TRBD1. CDR1 and CDR2 (germline): SGHTA, FQGTGA. V gave up 2 bases and J gave up 5 bases; unmatched junction bases: 5. The CDR3 loop spans 15 amino acids. CDR3 coding DNA: TGTGCCAGCAGCTTAGGCCAGGGGGTAAATGAAAAACTGTTTTTT. Translating it yields CASSLGQGVNEKLFF.

The table lists this clone with a few counts. This rearrangement joins TRBV6-2 or TRBV6-3 to TRBJ1-5, with 9 bases that match TRBD1. This CDR3 is 15 amino acids long. V lost 4 bases, J lost 9 bases, and 10 bases stayed unmatched. The germline V gene has CDR1 MNHEY and CDR2 SVGEGT. DNA of the CDR3: TGTGCCAGCAGTTCCGGGACAGGGAGGGGTGGGCCCCAGCATTTT. Protein: CASSSGTGRGGPQHF.

The J gene is TRBJ2-5, the V gene TRBV7-9; D might be TRBD1 (5 bases). CDR3 size: 14 residues. With 0 bases removed from V and 7 bases from J, the gap between germline ends came to 12 bases. Germline CDR1 SEHNR, CDR2 FQNEAQ (reference sequence). The CDR3 nucleotides read TGTGCCAGCAGCTTAGCGCTGGCCCAGGGGACCCAGTACTTC. Protein: CASSLALAQGTQYF.

J is TRBJ2-7 and V is TRBV6-5, with 12 nucleotides matching TRBD2. The J segment lost 5 bases and the V segment lost 4 bases, leaving 6 bases of the junction unmatched. Germline values: CDR1 MNHEY, CDR2 SVGAGI. The CDR3 covers 15 residues. The DNA for the CDR3 is TGTGCCAGCAGTTCCCGACTAGCGGGAGTTCACGAGCAGTACTTC. It is translated as CASSSRLAGVHEQYF.

The chain recombines TRBV6-5 with TRBJ1-2; the D is unclear. There are 14 residues in the CDR3. Trimming took off 6 bases at V and 4 bases at J, with 15 bases between the two ends. Germline lookup yields CDR1 MNHEY and CDR2 SVGAGI. CDR3 amino acids: CASSPRPDTYGYTF. The CDR3 DNA sequence: TGTGCCAGCAGCCCCAGACCTGACACCTATGGCTACACCTTC.

This chain uses TRBV21-1 with TRBJ2-3; the D call of TRBD1 is as the table states it, not checked on the DNA. TRBV21-1 is a pseudogene. CDR3 length: 14 residues. Here the CDR3 DNA reads TGTGCCAGCAGCCAAATCCCCCCCACAGATACGCAGTATTTT. This codes for CASSQIPPTDTQYF.

The genes are TRBV21-1 and TRBJ1-5. TRBV21-1 is designated a pseudogene. This CDR3 is built from 12 residues. The CDR3 DNA reads as TGTGCCAGCAGCAATAGGTCGAGGGCCCAGCATTTT. Its translation: CASSNRSRAQHF.

The V and J genes are TRBV6-5 and TRBJ1-3; 7 bases fit TRBD1. Looked up from germline, CDR1 is MNHEY and CDR2 is SVGAGI. V dropped 0 bases and J dropped 3; count of bases not matched to a gene: 2. The CDR3 sequence is 15 residues long. The CDR3 coding sequence is TGTGCCAGCAGTTACTCGTCAGGGGGTGGAAACACCATATATTTT. Translation: CASSYSSGGGNTIYF.

The CDR3: CASSFSQGYNEQFF. The CDR3, as DNA: TGTGCCAGCAGCTTCAGTCAGGGCTACAATGAGCAGTTCTTC. J is TRBJ2-1 and V is TRBV5-5; D may be TRBD1 (5 bases). Trimming took 2 bases from V and 3 from J, leaving 9 bases between them. Germline CDR1 is SGHKS and CDR2 is YYEKEE (reference sequence). This CDR3 spans 14 amino acids.

The chain carries TRBV19 and TRBJ2-7, with TRBD1 matching 9 bases. This CDR3 contains 14 residues. CDR1 and CDR2 from the germline V gene are LNHDA and SQIVND (reference sequence). After removal of 4 bases from V and 1 base from J, the junction contained 2 bases not matched to a gene. This CDR3 reads CASSKDRGSYEQYF. The DNA for the CDR3 is TGTGCCAGTAGTAAGGACAGGGGATCCTACGAGCAGTACTTC.

The chain uses TRBV30 and TRBJ1-1; tentative D call: TRBD1 (5 bases). The V end lost 2 bases, the J end lost 2 bases, and 21 bases lay between the germline ends. The CDR3 covers 17 residues. Germline CDR1 GTSNPN, CDR2 SVGIG (reference sequence). The CDR3 is CAWSRWGGDSSNTEAFF. The CDR3 nucleotides read TGTGCCTGGAGTCGCTGGGGAGGGGACTCCTCTAACACTGAAGCTTTCTTT.

The V gene is TRBV20-1, the J gene TRBJ1-2, with D perhaps matching TRBD1 (6 bases). This CDR3 is 11 amino acids long. The germline gives CDR1 DFQATT, CDR2 SNEGSKA (reference sequence). V dropped 3 bases and J dropped 4 bases, with 6 bases sitting between them. DNA of the CDR3: TGCAGTGCTAGGACAGGCTATGGCTACACCTTC. This gives the protein CSARTGYGYTF.

V usage is TRBV2 and J usage is TRBJ1-2; 7 bases fit TRBD1. Germline values: CDR1 SNHLY, CDR2 FYNNEI. CDR3 length: 13 residues. V dropped 5 bases and J dropped 7; count of bases not matched to a gene: 7. The DNA of the CDR3 is TGTGCCAGCAGTCGACAGGGTGTGAGTGGCTACACCTTC. It is translated as CASSRQGVSGYTF.

This chain joins TRBV14 and TRBJ2-2, with 14 bases identical to TRBD2. The CDR3 spans 19 residues. Germline lookup yields CDR1 SGHDN and CDR2 FVKESK. Trimming took 4 bases from V and 4 from J; bases not matched to a gene: 11. The DNA of the CDR3 is TGTGCCAGCAGCCGGGGACTAGCGGGGGTCCGGATACCCACCGGGGAGCTGTTTTTT. As protein: CASSRGLAGVRIPTGELFF.

The V and J genes are TRBV7-9 and TRBJ1-6, with 9 nucleotides matching TRBD1. Trimming took 5 bases from V and 0 from J; bases not matched to a gene: 8. This CDR3 spans 18 amino acids. Germline CDR1 is SEHNR and CDR2 is FQNEAQ (reference sequence). This CDR3 is CASSKTGGSSSYNSPLHF. The CDR3, as DNA: TGTGCCAGCAGCAAGACAGGGGGTAGTAGCTCCTATAATTCACCCCTCCACTTT.

V is TRBV25-1 and J is TRBJ2-4; possibly TRBD2 for D (5 bases). Trimming took 9 bases from V and 2 from J, leaving 11 bases between them. The CDR3 covers 13 residues. Germline V gene data show CDR1 as MGHDK and CDR2 as SYGVNS. CDR3 amino acids: CASSTGTKNIQYF. DNA for the CDR3: TGTGCCAGTTCAACGGGGACCAAAAACATTCAGTACTTC.

The rearrangement links TRBV19 to TRBJ2-2, with 10 positions matching TRBD1. Trimming removed 8 bases from V and 7 bases from J; junction bases left unmatched: 7. Germline CDR1 is LNHDA and CDR2 is SQIVND (reference sequence). The CDR3 length is 14 residues. In DNA, the CDR3 is TGTGCCAGTCGGACAGGGGGTAGAGGCGGGGAGCTGTTTTTT. Residues: CASRTGGRGGELFF.

The rearrangement links TRBV6-5 to TRBJ1-2, with a tentative D call TRBD1 (6 bases). The ends were cut back, 5 bases at V and 3 bases at J, with 13 bases in the middle. CDR3 length equals 14 residues. CDR1 and CDR2 (germline): MNHEY, SVGAGI. CDR3 in amino acids: CASSPLTGHYGYTF. The CDR3 coding sequence is TGTGCCAGCAGTCCACTTACAGGGCACTATGGCTACACCTTC.

V gene TRBV15 combines with J gene TRBJ1-2; the D is unclear. Trimming left V 3 bases short and J 3 bases short, with 14 bases between. The germline V gene encodes CDR1 LNHNV and CDR2 YYDKDF (reference sequence). This CDR3 contains 15 residues. CDR3 in amino acids: CATSSPSEGYYGYTF. The CDR3 coding sequence is TGTGCCACCAGCAGCCCTTCTGAGGGCTACTATGGCTACACCTTC.

The chain joins TRBV4-2 to TRBJ2-1; TRBD2 matches 10 bases. Germline CDR1 and CDR2: LGHNA and YNFKEQ. The CDR3 runs 17 residues. V shed 1 base, J shed 3 bases, and the junction held 6 bases outside the gene matches. Here the CDR3 reads CASSQGRTSGDYNEQFF. The CDR3, as DNA: TGTGCCAGCAGCCAAGGGAGAACTAGCGGGGACTACAATGAGCAGTTCTTC.

Here the CDR3 DNA reads TGTGCCAGCAGTTACCCCGGGACTTTCCAAGAGACCCAGTACTTC. Translating gives CASSYPGTFQETQYF. The chain is built from TRBV6-2 or TRBV6-3 and TRBJ2-5, with TRBD2 as a possible D gene (6 bases). Germline-derived CDR1 and CDR2 are MNHEY and SVGEGT. V was clipped by 2 bases and J by 1 base, with 11 bases between them. This CDR3 region has 15 residues.

The chain links TRBV6-2 or TRBV6-3 to TRBJ2-1; the D gene is possibly TRBD2 (7 bases). Germline loops: CDR1 MNHEY, CDR2 SVGEGT. This CDR3 is built from 16 residues. The V gene lost 3 bases and the J gene lost 4 bases, with 16 bases spanning the gap. The CDR3: CASSYHLGGGYNEQFF. The CDR3 region has the DNA TGTGCCAGCAGTTATCACTTAGGGGGAGGGTACAATGAGCAGTTCTTC.